What follows is one T cell receptor (beta chain) and its context. Its antigen is unknown. With a much larger clone just one base away, this may be a read error. Lactation, pregnancy, other autoimmune disease or uncontrolled infection led to exclusion of patients. In germline, CDR1 is SGDLS, CDR2 YYNGEE. CDR3 length equals 13 residues. V dropped 5 bases and J dropped 10 bases, with 15 bases sitting between them. This specimen comes from a study of T cells in Graves' hyperthyroidism and ophthalmopathy. Amplification yielded TCR beta CDR3 regions, with RNA transcripts as the source. RT-PCR in the first round (using the HTBI primer set) targeted the TCR CDR3. From the multiplex PCR reads, TCRdb called clonotypes with MiXCR, one entry per CDR3 protein. Altogether about 760,000 distinct CDR3 sequences are present, around 40% being singletons, with the ten largest covering less than 35%. Study-wide results and limits: Among thyroid clonotypes expanded above 0.001, most also appeared in blood.

Sequences were obtained from blood. The rearrangement joins TRBV9 to TRBJ1-4, with no clear D. The clonotype originates from a middle-aged woman with Graves' hyperthyroidism. CDR3 in DNA: TGTGCCAGCAGTCGAACTTGGAGGCGAAAACTGTTTTTT. It translates to CASSRTWRRKLFF.